Listed here is a single TCR beta chain. Its antigen is still unknown. This record comes from a study of cytomegalovirus exposure and HLA in healthy donors. Points from the study as a whole: For TCR beta chains, V- and J-gene trimming was later linked to a missense DCLRE1C variant. A likely sequencing artifact accounted for one observed cluster of highly shared sequence variants. Among TCR beta chains, those listed as cytomegalovirus-associated numbered fewer than 200.

All the people who gave samples were healthy bone marrow donors. PCR employed 60 Vbeta and 13 Jbeta primers. Data came from immunoSEQ multiplex PCR; TCRdb stores just in-frame clones and leaves some out. The data contain around 130,000 clones, around 81% of them singletons. This CDR3 spans 16 amino acids. V shed 5 bases, J shed 4 bases, and the junction held 6 bases outside the gene matches. CDR1 and CDR2 (germline): SGHTA, FQGNSA. Sequenced: PBMCs. The clonotype originates from a middle-aged woman in good health and CMV-seronegative. This chain links TRBV7-2 with TRBJ2-2; 11 bases agree with TRBD1. The CDR3 protein is CASSLQGTGGTGELFF. DNA for the CDR3: TGTGCCAGCAGCCTCCAGGGGACAGGGGGCACCGGGGAGCTGTTTTTT.